This T cell receptor beta chain is from a study of blood T cell repertoires in COVID-19. Background on the study: From T cells, B-cell-depleted T cells, or PBMCs came the material, which was cDNA or gDNA.

Libraries were prepared by immunoSEQ multiplex PCR; TCRdb keeps only in-frame clonotypes and omits some of them. This sample carries about 230,000 clones, about nine tenths of them seen once, and the ten largest clones take 2.5% to 3%. Details on this clone: Mismatch with germline at one junction end may stem from a read error.

In germline, CDR1 is SSHAT, CDR2 FNYEAQ (reference sequence). The CDR3 runs to 13 residues. Sequencing input: peripheral blood. The source is a woman aged 55-75 years with acute or convalescent COVID-19. The rearrangement uses TRBV7-7 and TRBJ1-1, with D unresolved. The CDR3 DNA is TGTGCTAGCAGCTTGCAGGTCAACACTGAAGCTTTCTTT. Amino acids: CASSLQVNTEAFF.